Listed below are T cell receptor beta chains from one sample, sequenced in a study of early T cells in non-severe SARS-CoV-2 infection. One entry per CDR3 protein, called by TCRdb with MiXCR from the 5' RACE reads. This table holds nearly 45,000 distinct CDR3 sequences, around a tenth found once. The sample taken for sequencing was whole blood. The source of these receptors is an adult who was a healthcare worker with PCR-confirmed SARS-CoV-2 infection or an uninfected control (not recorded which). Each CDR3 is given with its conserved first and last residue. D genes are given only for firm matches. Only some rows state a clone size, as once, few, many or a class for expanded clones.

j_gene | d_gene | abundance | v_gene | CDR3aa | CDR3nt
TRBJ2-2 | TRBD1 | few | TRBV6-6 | CASSYSGQPNTGELFF | TGTGCCAGCAGTTATTCGGGACAGCCGAACACCGGGGAGCTGTTTTTT
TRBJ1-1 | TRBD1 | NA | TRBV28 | CASRRTGIAEAFF | TGTGCCAGCAGAAGGACAGGGATCGCTGAAGCTTTCTTT
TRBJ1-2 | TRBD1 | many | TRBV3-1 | CASSHRTGNSGYTF | TGTGCCAGCAGCCACCGGACAGGGAACAGTGGCTACACCTTC
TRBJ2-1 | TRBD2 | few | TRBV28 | CATERVAGVGNEQFF | TGTGCCACGGAACGGGTAGCGGGAGTCGGTAATGAGCAGTTCTTC
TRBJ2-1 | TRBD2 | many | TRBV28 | CASSPGGSGGYNEQFF | TGTGCCAGCAGTCCAGGTGGTAGCGGGGGTTACAATGAGCAGTTCTTC
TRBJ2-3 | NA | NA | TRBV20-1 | CSASGDLLGTDTQYF | TGCAGTGCTAGCGGGGACTTATTGGGCACAGATACGCAGTATTTT
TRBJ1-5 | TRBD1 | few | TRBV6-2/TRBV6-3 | CASSYSLRDSSPLTNQPQHF | TGTGCCAGCAGTTACTCACTCCGGGACAGCAGCCCCCTTACCAATCAGCCCCAGCATTTT
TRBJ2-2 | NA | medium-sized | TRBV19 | CATTDTNTGELFF | TGTGCCACGACGGACACAAACACCGGGGAGCTGTTTTTT
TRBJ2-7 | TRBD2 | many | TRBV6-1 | CASNKWGLGGYEQYF | TGTGCCAGCAATAAGTGGGGACTAGGTGGATACGAGCAGTACTTC
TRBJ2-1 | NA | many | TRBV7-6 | CASSLAQGWNEQFF | TGTGCCAGCAGCTTAGCGCAGGGTTGGAATGAGCAGTTCTTC
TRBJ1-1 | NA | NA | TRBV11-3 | CASSLDPGSEAFF | TGTGCCAGCAGCTTAGACCCAGGGTCTGAAGCTTTCTTT
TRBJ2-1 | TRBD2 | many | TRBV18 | CASSPPRTSGGYNEQFF | TGTGCCAGCTCACCTCCTCGGACTAGCGGGGGCTACAATGAGCAGTTCTTC
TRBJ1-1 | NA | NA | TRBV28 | CASSFWGLNTEAFF | TGTGCCAGCAGTTTCTGGGGACTGAACACTGAAGCTTTCTTT
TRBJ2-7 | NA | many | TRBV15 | CATSRDRAGARYEQYF | TGTGCCACCAGCAGAGACAGGGCAGGGGCCCGCTACGAGCAGTACTTC
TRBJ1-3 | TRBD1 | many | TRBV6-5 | CASRSLNRGQGKEGTIYF | TGTGCCAGCCGGTCGTTAAACCGAGGACAGGGAAAAGAGGGCACCATATATTTT
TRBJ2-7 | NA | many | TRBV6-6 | CASSSPTLSTYEQYF | TGTGCCAGCAGTTCCCCAACTTTATCGACCTACGAGCAGTACTTC
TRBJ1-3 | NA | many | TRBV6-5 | CASKSNSGAPAGNTIYF | TGTGCCAGCAAATCCAACTCGGGGGCGCCGGCGGGAAACACCATATATTTT
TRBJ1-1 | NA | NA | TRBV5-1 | CASSLMSRDTEAFF | TGCGCCAGCAGCCTCATGTCCAGGGACACTGAAGCTTTCTTT
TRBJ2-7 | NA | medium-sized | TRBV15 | CATSTNSYEQYF | TGTGCCACCAGCACGAATTCCTACGAGCAGTACTTC
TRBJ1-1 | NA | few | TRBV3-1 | CASSQSSKPFF | TGTGCCAGCAGCCAAAGCTCAAAGCCCTTCTTT
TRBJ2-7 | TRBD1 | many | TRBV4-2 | CASSHEGTVYEQYF | TGTGCCAGCAGCCACGAAGGGACAGTCTACGAGCAGTACTTC
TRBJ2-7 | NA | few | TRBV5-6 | CASSWTRARSSYEQYF | TGTGCCAGCAGCTGGACCCGGGCGAGGAGCTCCTACGAGCAGTACTTC
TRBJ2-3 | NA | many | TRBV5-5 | CASKLGGAGTDTQYF | TGTGCCAGCAAGTTGGGGGGCGCTGGAACAGATACGCAGTATTTT
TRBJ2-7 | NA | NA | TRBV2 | CASSEASAFGEQYF | TGTGCCAGCAGTGAAGCCAGCGCATTCGGCGAGCAGTACTTC
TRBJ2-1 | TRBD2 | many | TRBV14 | CASSQDGLAGVNNEQFF | TGTGCCAGCAGCCAAGACGGGCTAGCGGGAGTCAACAATGAGCAGTTCTTC
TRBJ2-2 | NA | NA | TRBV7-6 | CASSPRRDAAGELFF | TGTGCCAGCAGCCCTAGGAGGGATGCCGCCGGGGAGCTGTTTTTT
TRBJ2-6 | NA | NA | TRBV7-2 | CASRPSSGANVLTF | TGTGCCAGCCGCCCGTCCTCTGGGGCCAACGTCCTGACTTTC